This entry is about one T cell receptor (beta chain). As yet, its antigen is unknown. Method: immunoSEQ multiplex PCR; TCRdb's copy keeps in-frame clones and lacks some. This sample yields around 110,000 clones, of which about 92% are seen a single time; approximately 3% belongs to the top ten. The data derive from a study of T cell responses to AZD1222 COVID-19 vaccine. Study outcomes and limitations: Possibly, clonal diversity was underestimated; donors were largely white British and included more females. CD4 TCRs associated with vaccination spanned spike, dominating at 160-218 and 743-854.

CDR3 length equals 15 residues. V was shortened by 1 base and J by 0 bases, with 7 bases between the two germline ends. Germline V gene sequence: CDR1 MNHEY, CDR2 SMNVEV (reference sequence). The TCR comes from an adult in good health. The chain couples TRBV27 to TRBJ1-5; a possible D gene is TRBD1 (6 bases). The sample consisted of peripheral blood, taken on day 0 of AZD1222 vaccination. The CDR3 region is CASSLYRASNQPQHF. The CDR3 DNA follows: TGTGCCAGCAGTTTATACAGGGCTAGCAATCAGCCCCAGCATTTT.